The sequence of this T cell receptor (beta chain) was determined in a study of T cell changes during pregnancy in multiple sclerosis. Sequencing used immunoSEQ multiplex PCR; TCRdb keeps in-frame clones, though not all of them. Counted here are fewer than 85,000 clones, 80% to 95% occurring once; the ten biggest clones make up about 1.5%. Germline V gives CDR1 MNHEY, CDR2 SVGAGI. The CDR3 is 15 residues long. V lost 6 bases, J lost 2 bases, and 7 bases stayed unmatched. The chain has TRBV6-5 and TRBJ2-5; TRBD2 agrees at 9 bases. This TCR was recovered from a female donor in good health, enrolled as a control in a pregnancy study. Sequencing was performed on peripheral blood, taken in the first trimester of pregnancy. CDR3 in amino acids: CASSHALAGQETQYF. CDR3 DNA: TGTGCCAGCAGCCATGCCCTAGCGGGACAAGAGACCCAGTACTTC.